Following are 16 T cell receptor beta chains from one sample sequenced in a study of cytomegalovirus exposure and HLA in healthy donors. The repertoire was sequenced with immunoSEQ multiplex PCR; TCRdb's copy has only in-frame clones and lacks some. The sample records fewer than 95,000 clones, less than 90% being singletons. Sequences were obtained from PBMCs. Receptors originate from a young woman in good health and CMV-seropositive.

The chain links TRBV28 to TRBJ2-3; D is possibly TRBD1 (5 bases). Trimming stripped 6 bases from V and 5 bases from J, with 12 bases between. Germline values: CDR1 MDHEN, CDR2 SYDVKM. The CDR3 covers 13 residues. In DNA, the CDR3 is TGTGCCAGCAGGGGTCAGGGCAAAGATACGCAGTATTTT. Encoded protein: CASRGQGKDTQYF. Supplemented by reference TRBV28 and TRBJ2-3, the full variable domain reads DVKVTQSSRYLVKRTGEKVFLECVQDMDHENMFWYRQDPGLGLRLIYFSYDVKMKEKGDIPEGYSVSREKKERFSLILESASTNQTSMYLCASRGQGKDTQYFGPGTRLTVL.

V usage is TRBV7-2 and J usage is TRBJ2-5; 9 bases fit TRBD2. The CDR3 covers 18 residues. Germline V gene sequence: CDR1 SGHTA, CDR2 FQGNSA. J gave up 5 bases and V 1 base, and 14 bases lay outside the gene matches. The CDR3: CASSLEGVASGIGETQYF. Written as DNA, the CDR3 is TGTGCCAGCAGCTTAGAGGGGGTGGCTAGCGGGATAGGTGAGACCCAGTACTTC.

The rearrangement uses TRBV28 and TRBJ1-1, with 8 positions matching TRBD1. The CDR3 sequence is 16 residues long. The V gene's germline CDR1 is MDHEN and CDR2 SYDVKM. The V gene end was trimmed by 5 bases and the J gene end by 4 bases; junction bases not matched to a gene: 12. CDR3 DNA: TGTGCCAGCAGTCCATCAGGACAGGGCATAAGCACTGAAGCTTTCTTT. Residues: CASSPSGQGISTEAFF.

The chain couples TRBV5-1 to TRBJ1-1, with 10 bases matching TRBD1. Germline V gives CDR1 SGHRS, CDR2 YFSETQ. CDR3 length: 14 residues. The V segment lost 0 bases and the J segment 9 bases; nucleotides outside the gene matches: 5. The CDR3 DNA sequence: TGCGCCAGCAGCTTGGATCGACAGGGGGCACAAGCTTTCTTT. It is translated as CASSLDRQGAQAFF. The whole variable domain, remainder taken from reference TRBV5-1 and TRBJ1-1, is KAGVTQTPRYLIKTRGQQVTLSCSPISGHRSVSWYQQTPGQGLQFLFEYFSETQRNKGNFPGRFSGRQFSNSRSEMNVSTLELGDSALYLCASSLDRQGAQAFFGQGTRLTVV.

This sequence joins TRBV30 and TRBJ1-3; TRBD1 might be the D (6 bases). Deletions cut 2 bases from V and 0 bases from J, with 8 bases between. CDR3 length: 14 residues. Per the germline V gene, CDR1 is GTSNPN and CDR2 is SVGIG (reference sequence). The CDR3 nucleotides are TGTGCCTGGAGTAGGGGGGGCTCTGGAAACACCATATATTTT. It yields the protein CAWSRGGSGNTIYF.

The rearrangement joins TRBV10-2 to TRBJ1-1; 9 bases are a match to TRBD1. Germline lookup yields CDR1 WSHSY and CDR2 SAAADI. This CDR3 is built from 16 residues. V lost 5 bases and J lost 4; bases outside the gene matches: 11. The CDR3 loop reads CASSLPYRGRSTEAFF. CDR3 nucleotides: TGCGCCAGCAGTCTACCTTACAGGGGGCGGAGCACTGAAGCTTTCTTT.

CDR3 nucleotide sequence: TGCGCCAGCAGCACAGGGGGCTTCTCGAACACTGAAGCTTTCTTT. Its translation is CASSTGGFSNTEAFF. The V and J genes are TRBV4-3 and TRBJ1-1, with 9 nucleotides matching TRBD1. The trim removed 5 bases at V and 1 base at J, leaving 5 bases unmatched. Germline CDR1 and CDR2: LGHNA and YSLEER. The CDR3 contains 15 residues.

The V call is TRBV11-2, the J call TRBJ1-3, with 7 bases identical to TRBD1. Germline assignment: CDR1 SGHAT and CDR2 FQNNGV. V was clipped by 5 bases and J by 2 bases; unmatched bases: 9. This CDR3 comprises 16 residues. The CDR3 sequence: CASSLPVRGPGNTIYF. The CDR3 DNA reads TGTGCCAGCAGCCTTCCCGTGAGGGGGCCTGGAAACACCATATATTTT. The complete variable domain, with remaining parts taken from reference TRBV11-2 and TRBJ1-3, reads EAGVAQSPRYKIIEKRQSVAFWCNPISGHATLYWYQQILGQGPKLLIQFQNNGVVDDSQLPKDRFSAERLKGVDSTLKIQPAKLEDSAVYLCASSLPVRGPGNTIYFGEGSWLTVV.

The chain couples TRBV7-2 to TRBJ2-7, with TRBD1 as a possible D gene (5 bases). CDR1 and CDR2 from the germline V gene are SGHTA and FQGNSA. Trimming pared 5 bases from V and 4 bases from J, leaving 12 bases between. CDR3 length: 13 residues. The CDR3 DNA sequence: TGTGCCAGCAGCCAAGGGGAAGTATACGAGCAGTACTTC. It yields the protein CASSQGEVYEQYF.

The chain links TRBV11-2 to TRBJ1-3; D is perhaps TRBD1 (5 bases). The CDR3 has 12 residues. Trimming took off 5 bases at V and 6 bases at J, with 8 bases between the two ends. Germline lookup yields CDR1 SGHAT and CDR2 FQNNGV. The CDR3 nucleotides are TGTGCCAGCAGCCTGACAGTAAACACCATATATTTT. The encoded protein is CASSLTVNTIYF. Variable domain in full (rest from reference TRBV11-2 and TRBJ1-3): EAGVAQSPRYKIIEKRQSVAFWCNPISGHATLYWYQQILGQGPKLLIQFQNNGVVDDSQLPKDRFSAERLKGVDSTLKIQPAKLEDSAVYLCASSLTVNTIYFGEGSWLTVV.

This sequence joins TRBV6-5 and TRBJ2-7; 10 bases agree with TRBD1. CDR1 and CDR2 (germline): MNHEY, SVGAGI. CDR3 length: 14 amino acids. V lost 7 bases, J lost 4 bases, and 7 bases stayed unmatched. Here the CDR3 DNA reads TGTGCCAGCACCCCGGGACAGGGGATATACGAGCAGTACTTC. Translated, it gives CASTPGQGIYEQYF.

This clone was observed a handful of times. This chain uses TRBV30 with TRBJ2-1; 8 nucleotides align to TRBD1. The germline V gene encodes CDR1 GTSNPN and CDR2 SVGIG (reference sequence). V trimming: 2 bases; J trimming: 7 bases; junction bases outside the gene matches: 4. The CDR3 length is 13 residues. CDR3 amino acids: CAWSRTGWNEQFF. For the CDR3, the DNA is TGTGCCTGGAGTCGGACAGGGTGGAATGAGCAGTTCTTC.

The J gene is TRBJ1-2, the V gene TRBV29-1, with TRBD1 identical over 10 bases. The V gene's germline CDR1 is SQVTM and CDR2 ANQGSEA. CDR3 length: 16 amino acids. V shed 4 bases, J shed 3 bases, and the junction held 11 bases outside the gene matches. The CDR3 DNA reads as TGCAGCGTTGCCCTCCCCGACAGGGGGCAAGACTATGGCTACACCTTC. Protein product: CSVALPDRGQDYGYTF.

The V call is TRBV25-1, the J call TRBJ2-5, with 10 bases matching TRBD2. CDR3 length: 18 amino acids. Germline loops: CDR1 MGHDK, CDR2 SYGVNS. Losses at the gene ends were 2 bases for V and 1 base for J; bases not matched to a gene: 10. CDR3 amino acids: CASSELGASGGPQETQYF. CDR3 sequence (DNA): TGTGCCAGCAGTGAACTAGGCGCTAGCGGGGGCCCCCAAGAGACCCAGTACTTC.

This sequence joins TRBV11-2 and TRBJ1-2; D gene unclear. V was shortened by 3 bases and J by 6 bases, with 11 bases between the two germline ends. The CDR3 covers 13 residues. Germline CDR1 SGHAT, CDR2 FQNNGV. The CDR3 nucleotides read TGTGCCAGCAGCTTTGAGGGTAGGGATGGCTACACCTTC. Residues: CASSFEGRDGYTF.

This rearrangement joins TRBV10-3 to TRBJ2-7, with D possibly matching TRBD2 (6 bases). V shed 0 bases and J shed 1 base, with 7 bases lying between them. The CDR3 contains 14 residues. Germline V gene data show CDR1 as ENHRY and CDR2 as SYGVKD. CDR3 DNA: TGTGCCATCAGTGAGTCGGGACTTTCCTACGAGCAGTACTTC. It translates to CAISESGLSYEQYF.